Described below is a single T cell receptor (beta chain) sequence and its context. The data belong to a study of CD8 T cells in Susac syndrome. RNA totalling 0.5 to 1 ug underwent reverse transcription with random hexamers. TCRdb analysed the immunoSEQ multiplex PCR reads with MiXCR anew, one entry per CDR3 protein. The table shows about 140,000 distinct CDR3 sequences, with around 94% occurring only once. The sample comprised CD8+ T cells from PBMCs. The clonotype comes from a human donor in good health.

As DNA, the CDR3 is TGTGCCTGGGGGACCTCTAACTATGGCTACACCTTC. This codes for CAWGTSNYGYTF. The genes are TRBV30 and TRBJ1-2; possibly TRBD1 for D (5 bases). Trimming left V 5 bases short and J 0 bases short, with 7 bases between. Germline-derived CDR1 and CDR2 are GTSNPN and SVGIG (reference sequence). The CDR3 has 12 residues.